This T cell receptor beta chain derives from a study of blood T cells in healthy people across ages. Broader study findings: Diversity of TCR beta per million T cells declined in a roughly linear way with age. Unknown donor CMV status possibly confounded expanded clonotype changes.

The CDR3 totals 12 residues. Looked up from germline, CDR1 is MNHNY and CDR2 is SVGAGI (reference sequence). Together with a sample-barcoded 5' primer, a J-beta primer mix was included in a second PCR lasting about 6 to 11 cycles. The template-switch adaptor, which had 12 random nucleotides, put a tag on each cDNA molecule. TCRdb fed the 5' RACE reads into MiXCR, producing one record per CDR3 protein. The sample lists over 1,500,000 distinct CDR3 sequences; about two fifths were seen once. As to this clonotype: Antigen specificity is unknown.

Drawing of peripheral blood yielded 7.5 to 10 milliliters from each donor. The chain joins TRBV6-6 to TRBJ2-4; D is perhaps TRBD2 (6 bases). TRBJ2-7 explains the end of the DNA better; the J call may be wrong. Input material: blood. The sequence derives from a human donor in good health. The chain's CDR3 is CAAGRGDYEQYF. The CDR3 DNA follows: TGTGCCGCGGGGCGTGGTGACTACGAGCAGTACTTC.